One sample yielded the 30 T cell receptor beta chains listed below, sequenced in a study of blood T cell repertoires in COVID-19. Clones were read by immunoSEQ multiplex PCR, and TCRdb kept only the in-frame ones, dropping some. The sample lists approximately 85,000 clones; roughly 85% were seen once. The sequenced sample consisted of peripheral blood. Receptors originate from a man aged 45 to 65 with active or convalescent COVID-19.

This chain connects TRBV12-5 to TRBJ1-5; D unresolved. The germline V gene has CDR1 LGHNT and CDR2 FRNRAP. V lost 1 base to trimming and J lost 4 bases, with 8 bases between them. This CDR3 comprises 14 residues. This chain's CDR3 is CASGLGQDNQPQHF. CDR3 in DNA: TGTGCTAGTGGTTTGGGTCAGGATAATCAGCCCCAGCATTTT.

The CDR3 sequence is CASSEGGQGHNEKLFF. The CDR3 DNA sequence: TGTGCCAGCAGCGAGGGGGGACAGGGACATAATGAAAAACTGTTTTTT. This sequence joins TRBV9 and TRBJ1-4, with TRBD1 matching 9 bases. Germline values: CDR1 SGDLS, CDR2 YYNGEE. V gave up 3 bases and J gave up 4 bases; unmatched junction bases: 7. The CDR3 sequence is 16 residues long.

The table lists this clone with a few counts. The chain combines TRBV19 with TRBJ1-5, with D possibly matching TRBD1 (5 bases). The CDR3 is made up of 15 amino acids. CDR1 and CDR2 from the germline V gene are LNHDA and SQIVND (reference sequence). V was pared by 9 bases and J by 3 bases, with 18 bases between. The CDR3 protein is CASNSVGGYNQPQHF. The CDR3, as DNA: TGTGCCAGCAATAGCGTGGGGGGTTACAATCAGCCCCAGCATTTT.

This rearrangement joins TRBV6-5 to TRBJ1-3; D uncertain. The CDR3 is made up of 13 amino acids. In germline, CDR1 is MNHEY, CDR2 SVGAGI. The ends were cut back, 2 bases at V and 2 bases at J, with 4 bases in the middle. The CDR3 region is CASSYAAGNTIYF. The CDR3 coding sequence is TGTGCCAGCAGTTACGCGGCTGGAAACACCATATATTTT.

The V call is TRBV3-1 (or the pseudogene TRBV3-2), the J call TRBJ1-1; a weak D match, TRBD1 (6 bases). Germline CDR1 is LGHDT and CDR2 is YNNKEL (reference sequence). Trimming removed 0 bases from V and 3 bases from J, with 14 bases in between. The CDR3 is made up of 16 amino acids. The CDR3 region is CASSQDYHRVHTEAFF. The CDR3 DNA sequence: TGTGCCAGCAGCCAAGATTACCACAGGGTGCACACTGAAGCTTTCTTT.

The chain combines TRBV7-2 with TRBJ2-3, with D maybe TRBD2 (5 bases). Germline V CDR1 and CDR2: SGHTA, FQGNSA. The CDR3 covers 13 residues. With 2 bases removed from V and 8 bases from J, the gap between germline ends came to 11 bases. The CDR3 region is CASSLLEGPTQYF. The CDR3 region has the DNA TGTGCCAGCAGCTTATTAGAGGGTCCTACGCAGTATTTT.

V usage is TRBV6-5 and J usage is TRBJ2-2, with D perhaps TRBD2 (6 bases). Germline-derived CDR1 and CDR2 are MNHEY and SVGAGI. This CDR3 has 14 amino acids. V lost 6 bases and J lost 1, with 9 bases in between. CDR3: CASREGRNTGELFF. Here the CDR3 DNA reads TGTGCCAGCAGGGAGGGTCGGAACACCGGGGAGCTGTTTTTT.

The chain uses TRBV7-9 and TRBJ2-7, with TRBD1 matching over 7 bases. Per the germline V gene, CDR1 is SEHNR and CDR2 is FQNEAQ (reference sequence). This CDR3 is 15 amino acids long. The V gene end was trimmed by 3 bases and the J gene end by 3 bases; junction bases not matched to a gene: 8. DNA of the CDR3: TGTGCCAGCAGCTTGCACCGGGACAGAAACTACGAGCAGTACTTC. Its protein is CASSLHRDRNYEQYF.

The J gene is TRBJ2-6, the V gene TRBV12-5, with 8 bases that match TRBD2. CDR1 and CDR2 from the germline V gene are LGHNT and FRNRAP. The CDR3 contains 18 residues. Trimming at V came to 2 bases and at J to 0 bases, leaving 6 bases not matched to a gene. This chain's CDR3 is CASGLSGGGLSGANVLTF. CDR3 nucleotide sequence: TGTGCTAGTGGTTTGTCGGGGGGGGGCCTCTCTGGGGCCAACGTCCTGACTTTC. The full variable domain, with the rest looked up from reference TRBV12-5 and TRBJ2-6, is DARVTQTPRHKVTEMGQEVTMRCQPILGHNTVFWYRQTMMQGLELLAYFRNRAPLDDSGMPKDRFSAEMPDATLATLKIQPSEPRDSAVYFCASGLSGGGLSGANVLTFGAGSRLTVL.

The V gene is TRBV27, the J gene TRBJ2-4; D is unclear. Trimming cost V 8 bases and J 6 bases, with 20 bases left between them. Germline CDR1 is MNHEY and CDR2 is SMNVEV (reference sequence). This CDR3 contains 15 residues. CDR3: CASSSQRVSSNIQYF. The DNA for the CDR3 is TGTGCCAGCTCTTCCCAACGGGTCTCTTCAAACATTCAGTACTTC.

The V call is TRBV5-1, the J call TRBJ1-3; D ambiguous. Germline values: CDR1 SGHRS, CDR2 YFSETQ. Trimming left V 0 bases short and J 0 bases short, with 10 bases between. This CDR3 is built from 16 residues. In DNA form, the CDR3 reads TGCGCCAGCAGCTTGGGTAGTGTTTCCTCTGGAAACACCATATATTTT. Encoded protein: CASSLGSVSSGNTIYF.

The chain links TRBV10-3 to TRBJ2-7; 9 bases match TRBD1. Germline values: CDR1 ENHRY, CDR2 SYGVKD. J lost 5 bases, V lost 3 bases, and 8 bases had no gene match. The CDR3 has 15 amino acids. DNA for the CDR3: TGTGCCATCAGTGATCCGGGACAGGGAGGCGACGAGCAGTACTTC. Its translation: CAISDPGQGGDEQYF.

V is TRBV7-8 and J is TRBJ2-3; D is perhaps TRBD2 (5 bases). This CDR3 has 16 residues. From germline, CDR1 is SGHVS and CDR2 FQNEAQ. Trimming stripped 1 base from V and 2 bases from J, with 13 bases between. The CDR3 loop is CASSLVGGWDTDTQYF. The CDR3 coding sequence is TGTGCCAGCAGCTTAGTAGGCGGGTGGGACACAGATACGCAGTATTTT.

The chain links TRBV6-2 or TRBV6-3 to TRBJ1-1; a weak D match, TRBD1 (5 bases). CDR1 and CDR2 (germline): MNHEY, SVGEGT. V was trimmed by 5 bases and J by 2 bases, leaving 21 bases between them. The CDR3 is 17 amino acids. The CDR3 DNA is TGTGCCAGCAGTAAGCTCCAGGGATCACGATTTAACACTGAAGCTTTCTTT. Protein product: CASSKLQGSRFNTEAFF.

The gene calls are TRBV19 and TRBJ2-4; weak D call: TRBD1 (5 bases). The CDR3 is 18 amino acids. CDR1 is LNHDA, CDR2 SQIVND, per germline (reference sequence). The V end lost 5 bases, the J end lost 3 bases, and 23 bases lay between the germline ends. The chain's CDR3 is CASSVGWGLLEDKNIQYF. CDR3 in DNA: TGTGCCAGTAGTGTCGGTTGGGGCCTCCTAGAGGACAAAAACATTCAGTACTTC.

V usage is TRBV9 and J usage is TRBJ1-6; D not certain. The CDR3 covers 15 residues. V was cut by 4 bases and J by 0 bases, with 8 bases left in between. Germline V lookup: CDR1 SGDLS, CDR2 YYNGEE. The chain's CDR3 is CASSPRSSYNSPLHF. CDR3 DNA: TGTGCCAGCAGCCCACGCAGCTCCTATAATTCACCCCTCCACTTT.

V is TRBV4-1 and J is TRBJ1-2; TRBD1 aligns across 9 bases. The V gene end was trimmed by 1 base and the J gene end by 4 bases; junction bases not matched to a gene: 7. The germline V gene has CDR1 MGHRA and CDR2 YSYEKL. This CDR3 spans 16 amino acids. The CDR3 protein is CASSQGTGGIGYGYTF. CDR3 DNA: TGCGCCAGCAGCCAAGGTACAGGGGGCATCGGCTATGGCTACACCTTC.

The V gene is TRBV2, the J gene TRBJ1-3, with unresolved D. Germline V gives CDR1 SNHLY, CDR2 FYNNEI. The length of the CDR3 is 13 residues. Trimming cost V 4 bases and J 4 bases, with 8 bases left between them. The CDR3 DNA sequence: TGTGCCAGCAGTGCGGTGTCCGGAAACACCATATATTTT. Translation: CASSAVSGNTIYF.

This clone appeared a single time. V gene TRBV24-1 combines with J gene TRBJ2-1; TRBD2 matches 9 bases. Trimming took 4 bases from V and 2 from J; bases not matched to a gene: 8. This CDR3 spans 17 amino acids. CDR1 is KGHDR, CDR2 SFDVKD, per germline. The CDR3 sequence is CATSEASSGNPYNEQFF. The CDR3 bases are TGTGCCACCAGTGAAGCCTCTAGCGGGAACCCCTACAATGAGCAGTTCTTC.

The CDR3 sequence is CASSDIYGYTF. CDR3 in DNA: TGTGCCAGCAGCGACATCTATGGCTACACCTTC. The V and J genes are TRBV5-4 and TRBJ1-2; no clear D gene. Trimming left V 4 bases short and J 4 bases short, with 5 bases between. Germline values: CDR1 SGHNT, CDR2 YYREEE (reference sequence). The CDR3 spans 11 residues.

The J gene is TRBJ2-3, the V gene TRBV5-1; no definite D call. The CDR3 length is 15 residues. Germline V CDR1 and CDR2: SGHRS, YFSETQ. The germline V and J ends were trimmed by 7 bases and 1 base, with 16 bases remaining between them. The CDR3 sequence is CASELALGGTDTQYF. For the CDR3, the DNA is TGCGCCAGCGAATTGGCCCTCGGAGGCACAGATACGCAGTATTTT. Looking up the rest from reference TRBV5-1 and TRBJ2-3 gives the full variable domain: KAGVTQTPRYLIKTRGQQVTLSCSPISGHRSVSWYQQTPGQGLQFLFEYFSETQRNKGNFPGRFSGRQFSNSRSEMNVSTLELGDSALYLCASELALGGTDTQYFGPGTRLTVL.

The V and J genes are TRBV5-6 and TRBJ1-2, with 8 bases fitting TRBD1. CDR1 and CDR2 (germline): SGHDT, YYEEEE. The CDR3 length is 16 residues. J gave up 0 bases and V 1 base, and 5 bases lay outside the gene matches. CDR3 in amino acids: CASSLRQGLTNYGYTF. The CDR3 bases are TGTGCCAGCAGCTTGAGACAGGGGCTTACTAACTATGGCTACACCTTC. Using reference TRBV5-6 and TRBJ1-2 for the parts outside the CDR3, the full variable domain is DAGVTQSPTHLIKTRGQQVTLRCSPKSGHDTVSWYQQALGQGPQFIFQYYEEEERQRGNFPDRFSGHQFPNYSSELNVNALLLGDSALYLCASSLRQGLTNYGYTFGSGTRLTVV.

In its sample, this clone was seen once. The gene calls are TRBV28 and TRBJ2-7; D gene uncertain. CDR1 is MDHEN, CDR2 SYDVKM, per germline. Trimming removed 2 bases from V and 2 bases from J, with 10 bases in between. The CDR3 runs 14 residues. The CDR3, as DNA: TGTGCCAGCAGTTTACTGGCCCACGCCTACGAGCAGTACTTC. This translates into CASSLLAHAYEQYF.

J is TRBJ2-7 and V is TRBV28, with a weak D call TRBD2 (5 bases). The CDR3 consists of 12 residues. V gave up 11 bases and J gave up 0 bases, with 11 bases separating them. CDR1 is MDHEN and CDR2 is SYDVKM in the germline V gene. CDR3 coding DNA: TGTGCCGTACGGGGAGACTCCTACGAGCAGTACTTC. Translated, it gives CAVRGDSYEQYF.

The chain carries TRBV27 and TRBJ1-5; 10 bases are shared with TRBD1. The CDR3 consists of 16 residues. Germline CDR1 MNHEY, CDR2 SMNVEV (reference sequence). J gave up 6 bases and V 4 bases, and 9 bases lay outside the gene matches. The CDR3 nucleotides read TGTGCCAGCAGTTCCTTAACCGGGACAGGGGTTCAGCCCCAGCATTTT. Amino acid sequence: CASSSLTGTGVQPQHF.

This clone appeared a single time. The chain's CDR3 is CASSFGTFGSEQYF. CDR3 DNA: TGTGCCAGCAGCTTTGGTACGTTCGGGAGCGAGCAGTACTTC. The gene calls are TRBV5-6 and TRBJ2-7; D perhaps matches TRBD2 (6 bases). CDR3 length: 14 residues. The V gene's germline CDR1 is SGHDT and CDR2 YYEEEE. Trimming cost V 2 bases and J 6 bases, with 15 bases left between them.

The chain carries TRBV5-4 and TRBJ1-6; TRBD1 aligns across 9 bases. This CDR3 is 16 amino acids long. The germline CDR1 and CDR2 sequences are SGHNT and YYREEE (reference sequence). V lost 1 base and J lost 10; bases outside the gene matches: 9. This CDR3 is CASSLSVGQGKSPLHF. For the CDR3, the DNA is TGTGCCAGCAGCTTGTCAGTAGGACAGGGGAAATCACCCCTCCACTTT.

This clone was recorded once. This chain uses TRBV7-9 with TRBJ2-7; 11 bases fit TRBD2. Germline V gene data show CDR1 as SEHNR and CDR2 as FQNEAQ (reference sequence). CDR3 size: 18 residues. V shed 1 base and J 3 bases; nucleotides not matched to a gene: 11. For the CDR3, the DNA is TGTGCCAGCAGCTTAGGCCTAGCGGGAGGCCCTGCTTACTACGAGCAGTACTTC. Translated, it gives CASSLGLAGGPAYYEQYF. Full variable domain (outside the CDR3, taken from reference TRBV7-9 and TRBJ2-7): DTGVSQNPRHKITKRGQNVTFRCDPISEHNRLYWYRQTLGQGPEFLTYFQNEAQLEKSRLLSDRFSAERPKGSFSTLEIQRTEQGDSAMYLCASSLGLAGGPAYYEQYFGPGTRLTVT.

This clone was seen just once. This chain uses TRBV14 with TRBJ1-6; D might be TRBD1 (5 bases). The CDR3 consists of 14 residues. V gave up 4 bases and J gave up 10 bases, with 14 bases separating them. Per germline, CDR1 SGHDN and CDR2 FVKESK. The CDR3 DNA reads TGTGCCAGCAGCCCCGACAGTTTATACTCACCCCTCCACTTT. Encoded protein: CASSPDSLYSPLHF.

V gene TRBV3-1 (or the pseudogene TRBV3-2) combines with J gene TRBJ2-7; 13 bases agree with TRBD2. V shed 4 bases, J shed 2 bases, and the junction held 5 bases outside the gene matches. The germline CDR1 and CDR2 sequences are LGHDT and YNNKEL (reference sequence). The length of the CDR3 is 16 residues. The CDR3 protein is CASSRTSGGTTYEQYF. CDR3 DNA sequence: TGTGCCAGCAGCCGGACTAGCGGGGGAACTACCTACGAGCAGTACTTC.